These 30 T cell receptor beta chains originate from one sample sequenced in a study of post-analysis software for immune sequencing data. cDNA libraries of TCR beta carried unique molecular identifiers. MiXCR was run by TCRdb on the PCR reads, yielding one entry per CDR3 protein. Of some 370,000 distinct CDR3 sequences in the sample, around a third are singletons; the top ten hold about an eighth. Their recognized antigens are unknown. Study-level results: Five TRBV segments occurring more often in patients than controls included TRBV5-6, TRBV5-1 and TRBV20-1.

Sequencing was performed on blood. The receptor source for this set is a girl under 18 with multiple sclerosis.

The chain couples TRBV27 to TRBJ1-2; TRBD1 is a possible D gene (6 bases). The CDR3 runs to 15 residues. The V gene's germline CDR1 is MNHEY and CDR2 SMNVEV (reference sequence). The V gene lost 1 base and the J gene lost 3 bases, with 12 bases spanning the gap. The CDR3 DNA reads as TGTGCCAGCAGTTTATGGGGGGGCTATGACTATGGCTACACCTTC. This sequence encodes CASSLWGGYDYGYTF.

This clonotype appeared a few times. J is TRBJ2-5 and V is TRBV7-2; D is perhaps TRBD1 or TRBD2 (5 bases each). CDR3 length: 14 amino acids. V lost 4 bases, J lost 3 bases, and 12 bases lay in between. The V gene's germline CDR1 is SGHTA and CDR2 FQGNSA. DNA of the CDR3: TGTGCCAGCAGCTCGGGACGTTGGGAAGAGACCCAGTACTTC. It is translated as CASSSGRWEETQYF.

The chain recombines TRBV3-1 with TRBJ2-4, with TRBD1 matching 10 bases. The end of the DNA fits TRBJ2-7 better, so the J call may be wrong. CDR3 size: 15 residues. Germline CDR1 is LGHDT and CDR2 is YNNKEL (reference sequence). CDR3 nucleotides: TGTGCCAGCAGCCGGGACAGGGGTTACGACTACGAGCAGTACTTC. Amino acid sequence: CASSRDRGYDYEQYF.

The CDR3 is CASSLGQGRTQYF. In DNA form, the CDR3 reads TGTGCCAGCAGCTTAGGACAGGGCAGGACCCAGTACTTC. J is TRBJ2-5 and V is TRBV7-2, with 7 bases aligning to TRBD1. The CDR3 consists of 13 residues. Germline-derived CDR1 and CDR2 are SGHTA and FQGNSA. J lost 7 bases, V lost 1 base, and 3 bases had no gene match.

V is TRBV12-3 or TRBV12-4 and J is TRBJ2-1, with a tentative D call TRBD2 (5 bases). The germline V and J ends were trimmed by 5 bases and 4 bases, with 18 bases remaining between them. The CDR3 runs 16 residues. CDR3 region: CASSTPEGPPYNEQFF. In DNA form, the CDR3 reads TGTGCCAGCAGTACGCCTGAGGGTCCCCCGTACAATGAGCAGTTCTTC.

Many counts were recorded for this clonotype. The V and J genes are TRBV4-2 and TRBJ2-1; 11 positions match TRBD1. In germline, CDR1 is LGHNA, CDR2 YNFKEQ. The CDR3 runs 14 residues. The trim removed 5 bases at V and 10 bases at J, leaving 7 bases unmatched. The CDR3 sequence: CASSNPDRGPEQFF. The CDR3, as DNA: TGTGCCAGCAGCAACCCGGACAGGGGGCCGGAGCAGTTCTTC.

V and J are TRBV4-1 and TRBJ2-2; D ambiguous. Germline V gives CDR1 MGHRA, CDR2 YSYEKL. Between the trimmed V and J ends, which lost 4 bases and 3 bases, there was a span of 15 bases. The CDR3 is 16 residues long. The CDR3 coding sequence is TGCGCCAGCAGCCCCTTAGAGCGATCGGACACCGGGGAGCTGTTTTTT. Protein product: CASSPLERSDTGELFF.

The chain joins TRBV12-3 or TRBV12-4 to TRBJ2-3; 10 bases align to TRBD2. The CDR3 is 15 amino acids. V gave up 4 bases and J gave up 4 bases; unmatched junction bases: 5. The CDR3 protein is CASSSAGGPADTQYF. As DNA, the CDR3 is TGTGCCAGCAGTTCAGCGGGGGGGCCAGCAGATACGCAGTATTTT.

This chain links TRBV5-5 with TRBJ1-5, with 10 bases aligning to TRBD1. Germline V gene sequence: CDR1 SGHKS, CDR2 YYEKEE (reference sequence). The length of the CDR3 is 14 residues. J gave up 11 bases and V 0 bases, and 5 bases lay outside the gene matches. This chain's CDR3 is CASSLGDRGRAQHF. In nucleotides, the CDR3 is TGTGCCAGCAGCTTGGGGGACAGGGGAAGGGCCCAGCATTTT. Filled out from reference TRBV5-5 and TRBJ1-5, the complete variable domain reads DAGVTQSPTHLIKTRGQQVTLRCSPISGHKSVSWYQQVLGQGPQFIFQYYEKEERGRGNFPDRFSARQFPNYSSELNVNALLLGDSALYLCASSLGDRGRAQHFGDGTRLSIL.

The CDR3, as DNA: TGTGCCAGCTCACCGCGGACAGGTTCCCTCTCTGGGGCCAACGTCCTGACTTTC. This encodes CASSPRTGSLSGANVLTF. This chain joins TRBV18 and TRBJ2-6, with 7 positions matching TRBD1. The J segment lost 0 bases and the V segment lost 3 bases, leaving 8 bases of the junction unmatched. Germline CDR1 reads KGHSH; CDR2 reads LQKENI. CDR3 length: 18 amino acids.

This rearrangement joins TRBV11-2 to TRBJ2-7; the D gene is possibly TRBD1 (6 bases). V lost 0 bases to trimming and J lost 4 bases, with 10 bases between them. The germline V gene encodes CDR1 SGHAT and CDR2 FQNNGV. The CDR3 length is 14 residues. DNA for the CDR3: TGTGCCAGCAGCTTAGATACAGGGTGGTACGAGCAGTACTTC. Translation gives CASSLDTGWYEQYF.

This clonotype occurred a few times. The genes are TRBV28 and TRBJ2-1, with 7 bases aligning to TRBD2. CDR1 is MDHEN and CDR2 is SYDVKM in the germline V gene. The CDR3 has 16 amino acids. J gave up 3 bases and V 5 bases, and 10 bases lay outside the gene matches. The CDR3 region has the DNA TGTGCCAGCAGTCCCCCCGGGGGAGGGTTCTACAATGAGCAGTTCTTC. Its protein is CASSPPGGGFYNEQFF.

Only a few counts were recorded for this clonotype. The J gene is TRBJ1-5, the V gene TRBV12-5; D remains ambiguous. Between the trimmed V and J ends, which lost 3 bases and 7 bases, there was a span of 4 bases. Looked up from germline, CDR1 is LGHNT and CDR2 is FRNRAP. This CDR3 region has 11 residues. The CDR3 loop reads CASGFRQPQHF. CDR3 sequence (DNA): TGTGCTAGTGGTTTTAGGCAGCCCCAGCATTTT.

The chain links TRBV4-2 to TRBJ2-3; D ambiguous. The CDR3 sequence is 13 residues long. Trimming pared 3 bases from V and 8 bases from J, leaving 12 bases between. Germline-derived CDR1 and CDR2 are LGHNA and YNFKEQ. As DNA, the CDR3 is TGTGCCAGCAGCCAGGCGAGTACCGGTACGCAGTATTTT. This sequence encodes CASSQASTGTQYF.

V and J are TRBV10-3 and TRBJ2-5; D not resolved. The DNA end favors TRBJ2-7, so the J call may be wrong. CDR1 is ENHRY, CDR2 SYGVKD, per germline. The CDR3 runs 12 residues. In DNA form, the CDR3 reads TGTGCCATCAGTGCGCCAGCCCTCGAGCAGTACTTC. Its translation: CAISAPALEQYF.

This chain uses TRBV9 with TRBJ1-4, with 8 bases identical to TRBD1. This CDR3 comprises 15 residues. The V and J ends lost 4 bases and 6 bases, in that order; junction bases with no gene match: 8. CDR1 is SGDLS and CDR2 is YYNGEE in the germline V gene. The CDR3 DNA reads TGTGCCAGCAGCCTAAGACAGGGGAGGGATGAAAAACTGTTTTTT. Translating it yields CASSLRQGRDEKLFF.

V and J are TRBV18 and TRBJ1-5; TRBD1 matches 10 bases. V trimming: 3 bases; J trimming: 1 base; junction bases outside the gene matches: 3. The CDR3 sequence is 16 residues long. Looked up from germline, CDR1 is KGHSH and CDR2 is LQKENI. The chain's CDR3 is CASSPGDRGSNQPQHF. Written as DNA, the CDR3 is TGTGCCAGCTCACCGGGGGACAGGGGCAGCAATCAGCCCCAGCATTTT.

This clonotype occurred a few times. The V call is TRBV5-1, the J call TRBJ2-3; tentatively, D is TRBD2 (5 bases). Germline loops: CDR1 SGHRS, CDR2 YFSETQ. Trimming shortened V by 0 bases and J by 0 bases, and 11 bases separated the two germline ends. The CDR3 is 16 amino acids. The CDR3 loop reads CASSLGGPASTDTQYF. The CDR3 DNA reads as TGCGCCAGCAGCTTGGGAGGGCCCGCTAGCACAGATACGCAGTATTTT.

This clonotype was detected many times. The chain is built from TRBV20-1 and TRBJ2-1, with TRBD1 matching over 7 bases. This CDR3 region has 16 residues. Unmatched junction bases numbered 12, after V lost 6 bases and J lost 1 base. Germline CDR1 reads DFQATT; CDR2 reads SNEGSKA (reference sequence). The CDR3 nucleotides are TGCAGTGCCGCCAGTCTACAGGGGTCTTCCTACAATGAGCAGTTCTTC. Protein: CSAASLQGSSYNEQFF.

This chain connects TRBV12-3 or TRBV12-4 to TRBJ1-1; 8 bases match TRBD1. Unmatched junction bases numbered 9, after V lost 2 bases and J lost 1 base. This CDR3 has 17 amino acids. The CDR3 loop is CASSLPLQGERNTEAFF. In DNA, the CDR3 is TGTGCCAGCAGTTTACCCTTACAGGGGGAACGGAACACTGAAGCTTTCTTT.

Regarding this clonotype: Relative to the germline gene, one junction end is altered; a read error may explain this. The V call is TRBV4-1, the J call TRBJ2-5, with 14 bases identical to TRBD2. This CDR3 region has 18 residues. CDR1 MGHRA and CDR2 YSYEKL come from the germline V gene. The CDR3 bases are TGCGCCGGCAGCCAAGATGGGACTAGCGGGGGATTCCAAGAGACCCAGTACTTC. Its protein product is CAGSQDGTSGGFQETQYF.

This clonotype occurred a few times. V and J are TRBV2 and TRBJ2-3; 7 bases fit TRBD1. This CDR3 region has 14 residues. Germline CDR1 and CDR2: SNHLY and FYNNEI. V was pared by 3 bases and J by 1 base, with 1 base of the junction left unmatched. CDR3 bases: TGTGCCAGCAGTGATGGGACAGGCACAGATACGCAGTATTTT. Its protein product is CASSDGTGTDTQYF.

This clonotype was detected a few times. CDR3 amino acids: CASRGPGQGHEQYF. The CDR3 DNA follows: TGTGCCAGCAGGGGACCGGGACAGGGCCACGAGCAGTACTTC. This chain links TRBV28 with TRBJ2-7; TRBD1 matches at 9 bases. V gave up 6 bases and J gave up 5 bases; unmatched junction bases: 8. CDR3 length: 14 residues. Per the germline V gene, CDR1 is MDHEN and CDR2 is SYDVKM.

V is TRBV7-9 and J is TRBJ1-1, with D unresolved. Germline V gene lookup returns CDR1 SEHNR and CDR2 FQNEAQ (reference sequence). V was clipped by 5 bases and J by 0 bases, with 19 bases between them. The length of the CDR3 is 17 residues. The CDR3 loop reads CASSPAGDGAVNTEAFF. The CDR3 DNA reads TGTGCCAGCAGCCCGGCCGGGGATGGTGCCGTGAACACTGAAGCTTTCTTT.

In this sample, this clonotype turned up a few times. CDR3 in DNA: TGTGCCAGCAGCTTAGTTCCCCGGGACACAGATACGCAGTATTTT. Protein: CASSLVPRDTDTQYF. This rearrangement joins TRBV7-9 to TRBJ2-3; D possibly corresponds to TRBD2 (5 bases). Germline loops: CDR1 SEHNR, CDR2 FQNEAQ (reference sequence). Trimming cost V 1 base and J 2 bases, with 10 bases left between them. The CDR3 contains 15 residues.

This clonotype was seen a handful of times. The V gene is TRBV29-1, the J gene TRBJ2-3, with TRBD2 as a possible D gene (7 bases). V shed 3 bases and J shed 1 base, with 14 bases lying between them. This CDR3 region has 15 residues. Germline V lookup: CDR1 SQVTM, CDR2 ANQGSEA. The CDR3 spells CSVDLAGARTDTQYF. The CDR3 DNA follows: TGCAGCGTTGACCTCGCGGGGGCCCGCACAGATACGCAGTATTTT.

The rearrangement links TRBV5-1 to TRBJ2-1; D not resolved. Germline V gene sequence: CDR1 SGHRS, CDR2 YFSETQ. CDR3 length equals 16 residues. Trimming cost V 0 bases and J 7 bases, with 17 bases left between them. This CDR3 reads CASSLALGPHPNEQFF. The CDR3 DNA reads as TGCGCCAGCAGCTTGGCCTTAGGGCCCCACCCAAATGAGCAGTTCTTC.

The sample holds many counts of this clonotype. The chain couples TRBV12-3 or TRBV12-4 to TRBJ2-5, with unresolved D. V was clipped by 4 bases and J by 2 bases, with 14 bases between them. The CDR3 contains 15 residues. The CDR3 reads CASSSHERTQETQYF. Written as DNA, the CDR3 is TGTGCCAGCAGTTCCCACGAACGGACGCAAGAGACCCAGTACTTC.

This clonotype was picked up a small number of times. A junction end diverges from the germline sequence, so it may reflect a read error. V is TRBV12-3 or TRBV12-4 and J is TRBJ1-5, with D unclear. This CDR3 region has 13 residues. This CDR3 is CASGLGGFQPQHF. CDR3 DNA sequence: TGTGCCAGCGGTTTAGGAGGGTTCCAGCCCCAGCATTTT.

This sequence joins TRBV25-1 and TRBJ1-4, with D perhaps TRBD1 (5 bases). The CDR3 runs to 14 residues. Germline CDR1 and CDR2: MGHDK and SYGVNS. Trimming removed 4 bases at V and 4 bases at J, with 10 bases between. The CDR3 bases are TGTGCCAGCAGTGTAGGGACGGGTAATGAAAAACTGTTTTTT. It translates to CASSVGTGNEKLFF.